A single sample is the source of the 9 T cell receptor beta chains below, sequenced in a study of cytomegalovirus exposure and HLA in healthy donors. PCR primers comprised 60 Vbeta and 13 Jbeta primers. Sequencing was performed with immunoSEQ multiplex PCR; in TCRdb, only in-frame clones are kept and a portion is missing. The data show fewer than 250,000 clones, about 85% seen once. The specimen sequenced was PBMCs. The receptors were gathered from a woman aged 45-65 years in good health and CMV-seropositive.

The chain combines TRBV5-1 with TRBJ2-7, with D unclear. The CDR3 extends over 13 amino acids. Looked up from germline, CDR1 is SGHRS and CDR2 is YFSETQ. Trimming took off 0 bases at V and 3 bases at J, with 7 bases between the two ends. This CDR3 reads CASSLDILYEQYF. The CDR3 DNA sequence: TGCGCCAGCAGCTTGGATATCCTCTACGAGCAGTACTTC.

The CDR3 sequence is CASSVASSSGANVLTF. The CDR3 region has the DNA TGTGCCAGCAGCGTCGCCTCGAGCTCTGGGGCCAACGTCCTGACTTTC. J is TRBJ2-6 and V is TRBV7-2; D is undetermined. Per germline, CDR1 SGHTA and CDR2 FQGNSA. This CDR3 region has 16 residues. V was shortened by 5 bases and J by 0 bases, with 11 bases between the two germline ends. Full variable domain (missing parts from reference TRBV7-2 and TRBJ2-6): GAGVSQSPSNKVTEKGKDVELRCDPISGHTALYWYRQSLGQGLEFLIYFQGNSAPDKSGLPSDRFSAERTGGSVSTLTIQRTQQEDSAVYLCASSVASSSGANVLTFGAGSRLTVL.

This clone was seen a few times. The rearrangement links TRBV7-9 to TRBJ1-5; TRBD1 might be the D (5 bases). This CDR3 has 13 residues. The V gene's germline CDR1 is SEHNR and CDR2 FQNEAQ (reference sequence). The V end was cut by 5 bases, the J end by 11 bases, with 16 bases between. The CDR3 bases are TGTGCCAGCAGCCCTGGGGCGGGATGGACCCAGCATTTT. Encoded protein: CASSPGAGWTQHF.

This clone was detected a few times. This chain connects TRBV9 to TRBJ2-1; TRBD1 agrees at 9 bases. This CDR3 is built from 13 residues. Germline CDR1 and CDR2: SGDLS and YYNGEE. V lost 4 bases, J lost 6 bases, and 2 bases stayed unmatched. CDR3 DNA sequence: TGTGCCAGCAGCTTGGACAGGGGCAATGAGCAGTTCTTC. It specifies CASSLDRGNEQFF.

The chain is built from TRBV19 and TRBJ1-2, with no clear D. Looked up from germline, CDR1 is LNHDA and CDR2 is SQIVND (reference sequence). The CDR3 has 13 amino acids. The V end lost 7 bases, the J end lost 10 bases, and 19 bases lay between the germline ends. The CDR3 DNA follows: TGTGCCAGTAAAAGGCCCACTCCGGGAGACTACACCTTC. This codes for CASKRPTPGDYTF.

The rearrangement links TRBV7-2 to TRBJ2-3, with 11 positions matching TRBD2. V dropped 5 bases and J dropped 3; count of bases not matched to a gene: 10. The CDR3 length is 17 residues. Per germline, CDR1 SGHTA and CDR2 FQGNSA. CDR3 residues: CASSLLAGGPSTDTQYF. The CDR3 bases are TGTGCCAGCAGCCTATTAGCGGGGGGGCCTTCGACAGATACGCAGTATTTT.

The chain is built from TRBV7-9 and TRBJ2-1, with TRBD2 as a possible D gene (5 bases). This CDR3 contains 11 residues. With 5 bases removed from V and 6 bases from J, the gap between germline ends came to 5 bases. In germline, CDR1 is SEHNR, CDR2 FQNEAQ (reference sequence). CDR3 bases: TGTGCCAGCAGCCGGGGCAATGAGCAGTTCTTC. Its translation: CASSRGNEQFF.

The V and J genes are TRBV5-4 and TRBJ2-5; weak D call: TRBD2 (7 bases). The V and J ends lost 2 bases and 4 bases respectively, with 15 bases between them. The CDR3 is made up of 15 amino acids. Germline V gene data show CDR1 as SGHNT and CDR2 as YYREEE (reference sequence). CDR3 residues: CASSFPGGPGETQYF. The CDR3 nucleotides read TGTGCCAGCAGCTTTCCCGGGGGGCCGGGAGAGACCCAGTACTTC.

This chain connects TRBV6-6 to TRBJ2-7, with 10 bases identical to TRBD1. CDR1 and CDR2 from the germline V gene are MNHNY and SVGAGI (reference sequence). The length of the CDR3 is 15 residues. Trimming cost V 6 bases and J 4 bases; bases outside gene matches: 9. CDR3 coding DNA: TGTGCCAGCAGGTCCCCGGGACAGGGGATGTACGAGCAGTACTTC. The encoded protein is CASRSPGQGMYEQYF.